The source of this TCR beta chain is a study of resident and recirculating memory T cells in vitiligo. Study details: Samples were epidermis from two lesional and two nonlesional sites, plus PBMCs.

This clone has just one count. The table came from immunoSEQ multiplex PCR; TCRdb's copy has only in-frame clones and leaves some out. This table holds some 70,000 clones, more than 85% found once. Germline lookup yields CDR1 MGHDK and CDR2 SYGVNS. Trimming removed 1 base at V and 2 bases at J, with 8 bases between. The CDR3 is 14 residues long. The sequenced sample was blood. The clonotype comes from a male donor with vitiligo. This chain uses TRBV25-1 with TRBJ1-2; the D is unclear. CDR3 sequence reads: CASSELRENYGYTF. In nucleotides, the CDR3 is TGTGCCAGCAGTGAATTGAGGGAAAACTATGGCTACACCTTC.